Detailed here is one T cell receptor (beta chain). This clonotype turned up a few times. Which antigen it targets is not known. Qualities for individual bases were not recorded, and no much larger clone is one base off. This specimen comes from a study of patients and donors after allogeneic stem cell transplantation (dated by TCRdb to the early 2020s). Between the V and J ends, shortened by 5 bases and 8 bases respectively, the junction contains 12 bases. Counted from cysteine to phenylalanine, this CDR3 has 13 amino acids. The read is trimmed to its CDR3 DNA, 39 bases read in frame from base 1. The germline V gene yields LGHNT for CDR1 and FRNRAP for CDR2. The method was RT-PCR. TCRdb shows the sequencer as NextSeq 550. TCRdb reanalyzed the raw reads on its own, using fastp at Q25 for trimming and MiXCR for clone calling, and kept in-frame beta chains. Each entry merges the rows of one CDR3 protein and shows their most common DNA and genes. Counted in this sample were approximately 17,000 distinct CDR3 sequences; under 35% of them appeared once. The ten top clones hold about 35% of the sample.

The receptor chain draws on TRBV12-5 and TRBJ2-2; the D gene assignment is ambiguous. The receptor comes from a human donor who was either an allogeneic HSCT recipient or a stem cell or donor lymphocyte infusion donor (not recorded which). It is not recorded whose cells these are; they may come from a transplant donor. Sequencing was performed on blood, either unsorted or a sorted T cell fraction (not recorded which). The sequence in DNA is TGTGCTAGTGGTAAATCGGCGGCAGGGGAGCTGTTTTTT. Its protein is CASGKSAAGELFF.